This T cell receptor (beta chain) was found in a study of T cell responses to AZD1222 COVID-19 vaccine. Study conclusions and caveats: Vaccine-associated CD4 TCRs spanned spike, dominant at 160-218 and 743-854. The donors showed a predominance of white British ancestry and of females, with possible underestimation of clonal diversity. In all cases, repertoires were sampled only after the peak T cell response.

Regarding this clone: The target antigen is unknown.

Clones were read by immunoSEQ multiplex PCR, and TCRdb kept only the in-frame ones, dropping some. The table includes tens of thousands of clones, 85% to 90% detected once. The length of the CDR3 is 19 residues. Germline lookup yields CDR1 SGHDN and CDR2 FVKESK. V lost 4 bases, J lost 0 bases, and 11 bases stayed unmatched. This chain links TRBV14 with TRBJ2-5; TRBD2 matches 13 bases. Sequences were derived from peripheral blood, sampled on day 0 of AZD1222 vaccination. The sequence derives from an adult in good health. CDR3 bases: TGTGCCAGCAGCCCGGGACTAGCGGGGAGTATTCGGTACCAAGAGACCCAGTACTTC. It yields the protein CASSPGLAGSIRYQETQYF.